This entry lists 8 T cell receptor beta chains sequenced from one sample in a study of blood T cells in healthy people across ages. Alongside a J-beta primer mix, a sample-barcoded 5' primer served in a second PCR lasting about 7 to 11 cycles. TCRdb redid the calling of the 5' RACE reads with MiXCR, one entry per CDR3 protein. The table lists 800,000 or so distinct CDR3 sequences, around 68% of them singletons. Sequenced: blood. These receptors were collected from a young man in good health.

The CDR3, as DNA: TGTGCCAGCAGTGTCGGACTAGCGGTCCCAGATGAGCAGTTCTTC. It yields the protein CASSVGLAVPDEQFF. V gene TRBV2 combines with J gene TRBJ2-1; 10 bases are a match to TRBD2. The CDR3 loop spans 15 amino acids. Germline CDR1 SNHLY, CDR2 FYNNEI. The junction had 8 bases not matched to a gene; V was cut back by 4 bases and J by 8 bases.

The rearrangement links TRBV3-1 to TRBJ2-7, with no clear D. Germline V gene data show CDR1 as LGHDT and CDR2 as YNNKEL (reference sequence). V was shortened by 1 base and J by 1 base, with 8 bases between the two germline ends. There are 14 residues in the CDR3. In DNA, the CDR3 is TGTGCCAGCAGCCAAGTGGTGGCATCCTACGAGCAGTACTTC. Its translation: CASSQVVASYEQYF.

This chain connects TRBV7-9 to TRBJ2-3, with TRBD1 identical over 11 bases. CDR1 is SEHNR and CDR2 is FQNEAQ in the germline V gene (reference sequence). This CDR3 region has 15 residues. The V segment lost 5 bases and the J segment 4 bases; nucleotides outside the gene matches: 5. The CDR3 spells CASSPGQGAADTQYF. The DNA for the CDR3 is TGTGCCAGCAGCCCTGGACAGGGGGCCGCAGATACGCAGTATTTT.

There are a few counts of this clonotype. The chain combines TRBV5-1 with TRBJ2-3, with 9 bases that match TRBD2. Germline CDR1 and CDR2: SGHRS and YFSETQ. V was clipped by 3 bases and J by 0 bases; unmatched bases: 2. The CDR3 totals 15 residues. The CDR3 reads CASSSAGGSTDTQYF. The CDR3, as DNA: TGCGCCAGCAGCTCCGCGGGGGGGAGCACAGATACGCAGTATTTT.

V is TRBV6-6 and J is TRBJ2-5, with no clear D. The J call may be mistaken, given a closer DNA end match to TRBJ2-4. CDR1 is MNHNY and CDR2 is SVGAGI in the germline V gene (reference sequence). The CDR3 spans 16 residues. CDR3 sequence: CASSSPRIGAKNIQYF. In DNA, the CDR3 is TGTGCCAGCAGTTCACCCCGGATTGGAGCCAAAAACATTCAGTACTTC.

The CDR3 reads CASSVDDEQPTPLHF. DNA of the CDR3: TGTGCCAGCAGCGTAGATGATGAACAGCCAACACCCCTCCACTTT. The V call is TRBV9, the J call TRBJ1-6; D is ambiguous. The ends were cut back, 0 bases at V and 11 bases at J, with 15 bases in the middle. CDR1 and CDR2 from the germline V gene are SGDLS and YYNGEE. CDR3 length: 15 amino acids.

The chain has TRBV27 and TRBJ2-5; possible D gene TRBD1, 5 bases. V lost 3 bases and J lost 0, with 8 bases in between. This CDR3 has 14 amino acids. Germline V gives CDR1 MNHEY, CDR2 SMNVEV (reference sequence). CDR3 loop: CASSFVGHQETQYF. DNA for the CDR3: TGTGCCAGCAGTTTCGTGGGGCACCAAGAGACCCAGTACTTC.

This clonotype has only a few counts. J is TRBJ2-3 and V is TRBV5-1; D gene ambiguous. Germline CDR1 is SGHRS and CDR2 is YFSETQ. The V and J ends lost 0 bases and 0 bases respectively, with 11 bases between them. This CDR3 has 16 amino acids. CDR3 sequence reads: CASSLADSPSTDTQYF. CDR3 bases: TGCGCCAGCAGCTTGGCCGATAGCCCTAGCACAGATACGCAGTATTTT.